The clone carrying this T cell receptor beta chain has a count of ten or more. The antigen remains undetermined. Samples each yielded at least 6 micrograms of total RNA. Then a second PCR, running about 6 to 12 cycles, was carried out with a sample-barcoded 5' primer and a J-beta primer mix. TCRdb re-analysed the 5' RACE reads in MiXCR, keeping a single row per CDR3 protein. This table has 550,000 to 650,000 distinct CDR3 sequences, approximately 30% appearing once. The data stem from a study of blood T cells in healthy people across ages. Germline CDR1 and CDR2: MNHEY and SVGAGI. The CDR3 length is 14 residues. J lost 6 bases, V lost 5 bases, and 8 bases had no gene match. Broader study findings: Reliance upon unsorted PBMCs precluded definitive naive versus antigen-experienced comparison.

The sequence came from a woman of 80 years or more in good health. The J gene is TRBJ1-2, the V gene TRBV6-5, with 8 bases matching TRBD1. The specimen sequenced was blood. In DNA, the CDR3 is TGTGCCAGCAGTGACTATCGGACAGGGAATGGCTACACCTTC. The encoded protein is CASSDYRTGNGYTF.